This T cell receptor beta chain was documented in a study of cytomegalovirus exposure and HLA in healthy donors. Across the whole study: Most genotyped donors, approximately 77% of around 370, had Caucasian-associated genetic ancestry.

The CDR3 is 14 residues long. Germline CDR1 and CDR2: SGHRS and YFSETQ. V was trimmed by 4 bases and J by 8 bases, leaving 15 bases between them. The PCR had 60 Vbeta and 13 Jbeta primers. The data were produced by immunoSEQ multiplex PCR, yet TCRdb's version contains in-frame clones alone and is incomplete. The repertoire consists of about 140,000 clones, with approximately 80% occurring once and the leading ten covering 4.9%. Sequencing was performed on PBMCs. The sequence was obtained from a woman between 45 and 65 years old in good health and CMV-seronegative. The J gene is TRBJ1-4, the V gene TRBV5-1, with D possibly being TRBD1 (5 bases). CDR3 nucleotide sequence: TGCGCCAGCAGCGGTGGGGGAGGTAGCGAAAAACTGTTTTTT. It is translated as CASSGGGGSEKLFF. The entire variable domain, with the rest obtained from reference TRBV5-1 and TRBJ1-4, is as follows: KAGVTQTPRYLIKTRGQQVTLSCSPISGHRSVSWYQQTPGQGLQFLFEYFSETQRNKGNFPGRFSGRQFSNSRSEMNVSTLELGDSALYLCASSGGGGSEKLFFGSGTQLSVL.